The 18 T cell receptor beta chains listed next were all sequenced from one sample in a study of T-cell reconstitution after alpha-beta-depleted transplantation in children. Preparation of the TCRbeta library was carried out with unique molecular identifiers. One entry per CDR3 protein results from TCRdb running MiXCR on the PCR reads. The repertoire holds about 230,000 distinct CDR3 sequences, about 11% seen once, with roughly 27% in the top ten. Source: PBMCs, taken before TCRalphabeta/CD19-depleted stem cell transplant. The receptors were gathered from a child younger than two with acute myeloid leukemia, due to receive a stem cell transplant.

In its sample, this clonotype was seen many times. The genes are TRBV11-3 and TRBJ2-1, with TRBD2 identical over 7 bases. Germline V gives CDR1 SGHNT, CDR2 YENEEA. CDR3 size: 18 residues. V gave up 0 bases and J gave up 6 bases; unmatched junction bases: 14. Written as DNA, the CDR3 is TGTGCCAGCAGCTTAGATCAGGGCGGGAGCGCAACAGTCAATGAGCAGTTCTTC. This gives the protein CASSLDQGGSATVNEQFF.

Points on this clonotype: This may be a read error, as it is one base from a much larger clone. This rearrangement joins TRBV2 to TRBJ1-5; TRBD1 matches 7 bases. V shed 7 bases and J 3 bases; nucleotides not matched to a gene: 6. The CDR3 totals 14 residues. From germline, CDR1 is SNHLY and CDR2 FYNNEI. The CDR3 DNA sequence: TGTGCCAGCAATACAGGGGACGTCAATCAGCCCCAGCATTTT. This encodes CASNTGDVNQPQHF. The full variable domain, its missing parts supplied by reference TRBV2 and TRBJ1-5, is EPEVTQTPSHQVTQMGQEVILRCVPISNHLYFYWYRQILGQKVEFLVSFYNNEISEKSEIFDDQFSVERPDGSNFTLKIRSTKLEDSAMYFCASNTGDVNQPQHFGDGTRLSIL.

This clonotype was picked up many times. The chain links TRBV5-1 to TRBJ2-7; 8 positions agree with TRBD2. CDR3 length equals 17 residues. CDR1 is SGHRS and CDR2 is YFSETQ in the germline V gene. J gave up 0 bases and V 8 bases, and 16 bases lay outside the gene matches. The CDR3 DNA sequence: TGCGCCAGGCTAAGGGACGCGGGAGGCGAAAGCTCCTACGAGCAGTACTTC. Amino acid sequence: CARLRDAGGESSYEQYF. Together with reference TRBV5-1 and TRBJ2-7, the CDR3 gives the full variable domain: KAGVTQTPRYLIKTRGQQVTLSCSPISGHRSVSWYQQTPGQGLQFLFEYFSETQRNKGNFPGRFSGRQFSNSRSEMNVSTLELGDSALYLCARLRDAGGESSYEQYFGPGTRLTVT.

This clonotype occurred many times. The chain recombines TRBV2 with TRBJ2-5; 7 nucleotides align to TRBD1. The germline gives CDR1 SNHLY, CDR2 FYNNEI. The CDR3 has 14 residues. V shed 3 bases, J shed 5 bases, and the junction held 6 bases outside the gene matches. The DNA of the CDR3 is TGTGCCAGCAGTGAGGGCAGGGGGTGGGAGACCCAGTACTTC. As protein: CASSEGRGWETQYF. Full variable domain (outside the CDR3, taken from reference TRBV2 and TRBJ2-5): EPEVTQTPSHQVTQMGQEVILRCVPISNHLYFYWYRQILGQKVEFLVSFYNNEISEKSEIFDDQFSVERPDGSNFTLKIRSTKLEDSAMYFCASSEGRGWETQYFGPGTRLLVL.

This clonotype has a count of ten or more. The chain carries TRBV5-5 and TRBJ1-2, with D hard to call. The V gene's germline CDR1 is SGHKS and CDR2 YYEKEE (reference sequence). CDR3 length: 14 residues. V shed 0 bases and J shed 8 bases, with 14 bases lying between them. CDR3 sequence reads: CASSLARRKKGYTF. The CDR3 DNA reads TGTGCCAGCAGCTTGGCGCGCAGGAAAAAAGGCTACACCTTC.

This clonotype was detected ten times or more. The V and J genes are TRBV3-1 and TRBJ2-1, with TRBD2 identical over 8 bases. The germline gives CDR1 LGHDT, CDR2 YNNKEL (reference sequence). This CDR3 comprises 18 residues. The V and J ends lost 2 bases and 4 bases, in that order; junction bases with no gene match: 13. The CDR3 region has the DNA TGTGCCAGCAGCCAACGATATCCGGGACTAGGTGATTACAATGAGCAGTTCTTC. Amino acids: CASSQRYPGLGDYNEQFF.

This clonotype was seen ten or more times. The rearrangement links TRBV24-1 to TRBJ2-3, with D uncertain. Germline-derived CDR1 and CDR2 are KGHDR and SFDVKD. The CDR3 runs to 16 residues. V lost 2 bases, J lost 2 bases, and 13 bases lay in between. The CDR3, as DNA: TGTGCCACCAGTGATTCCATCTTGGGGAACACAGATACGCAGTATTTT. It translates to CATSDSILGNTDTQYF.

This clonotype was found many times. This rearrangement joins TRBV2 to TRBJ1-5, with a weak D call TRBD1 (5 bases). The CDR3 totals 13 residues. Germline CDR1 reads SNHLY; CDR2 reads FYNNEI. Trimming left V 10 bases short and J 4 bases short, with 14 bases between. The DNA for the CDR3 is TGTGCCATTACAGACAGCGGAAATCAGCCCCAGCATTTT. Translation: CAITDSGNQPQHF.

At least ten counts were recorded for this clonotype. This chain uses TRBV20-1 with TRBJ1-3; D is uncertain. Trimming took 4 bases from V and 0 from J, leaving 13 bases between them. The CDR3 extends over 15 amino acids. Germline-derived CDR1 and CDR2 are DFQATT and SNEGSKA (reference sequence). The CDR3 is CSATPKTHSGNTIYF. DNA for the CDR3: TGCAGTGCTACCCCTAAAACCCACTCTGGAAACACCATATATTTT.

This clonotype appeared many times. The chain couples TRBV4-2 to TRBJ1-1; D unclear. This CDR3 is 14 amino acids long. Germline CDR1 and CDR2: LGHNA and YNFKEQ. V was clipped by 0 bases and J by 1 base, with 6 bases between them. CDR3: CASSQEPENTEAFF. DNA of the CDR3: TGTGCCAGCAGCCAAGAACCAGAGAACACTGAAGCTTTCTTT.

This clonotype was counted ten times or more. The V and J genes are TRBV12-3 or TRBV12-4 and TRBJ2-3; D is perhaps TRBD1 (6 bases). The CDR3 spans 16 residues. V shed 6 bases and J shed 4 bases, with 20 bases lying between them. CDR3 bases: TGTGCCAGCAGCCGTGGGACAAAGGGCGGGTCAGATACGCAGTATTTT. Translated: CASSRGTKGGSDTQYF.

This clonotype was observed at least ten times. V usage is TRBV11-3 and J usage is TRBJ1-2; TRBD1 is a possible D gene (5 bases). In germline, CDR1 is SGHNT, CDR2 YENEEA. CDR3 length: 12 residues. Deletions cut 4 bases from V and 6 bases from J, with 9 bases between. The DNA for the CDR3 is TGTGCCAGCAGCTCCCGGGGGAATGGCTACACCTTC. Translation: CASSSRGNGYTF.

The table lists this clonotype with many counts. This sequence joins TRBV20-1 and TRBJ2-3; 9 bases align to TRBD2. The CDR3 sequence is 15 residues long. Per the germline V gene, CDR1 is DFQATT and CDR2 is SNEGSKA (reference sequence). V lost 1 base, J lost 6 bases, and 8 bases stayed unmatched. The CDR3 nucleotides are TGCAGTGCTAGAGGTAGCGGGGGCACCGGGGATACGCAGTATTTT. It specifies CSARGSGGTGDTQYF.

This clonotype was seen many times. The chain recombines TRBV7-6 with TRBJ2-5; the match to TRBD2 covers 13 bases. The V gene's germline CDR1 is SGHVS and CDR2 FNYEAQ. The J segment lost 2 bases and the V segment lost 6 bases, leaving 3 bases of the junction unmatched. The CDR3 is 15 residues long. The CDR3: CASSPGLAGQETQYF. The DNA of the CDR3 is TGTGCCAGCAGTCCGGGACTAGCGGGACAAGAGACCCAGTACTTC.

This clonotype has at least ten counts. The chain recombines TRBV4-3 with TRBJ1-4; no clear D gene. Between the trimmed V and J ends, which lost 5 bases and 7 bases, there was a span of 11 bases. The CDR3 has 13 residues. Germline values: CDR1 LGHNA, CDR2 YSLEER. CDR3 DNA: TGCGCCAGCAGCAATCCTGGGAGTGAAAAACTGTTTTTT. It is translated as CASSNPGSEKLFF.

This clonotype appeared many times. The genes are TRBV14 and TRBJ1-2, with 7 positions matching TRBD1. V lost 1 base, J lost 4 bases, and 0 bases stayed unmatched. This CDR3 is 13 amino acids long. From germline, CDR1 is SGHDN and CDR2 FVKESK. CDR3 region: CASSQAGGYGYTF. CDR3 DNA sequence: TGTGCCAGCAGCCAAGCAGGGGGCTATGGCTACACCTTC. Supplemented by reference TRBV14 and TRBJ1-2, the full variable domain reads EAGVTQFPSHSVIEKGQTVTLRCDPISGHDNLYWYRRVMGKEIKFLLHFVKESKQDESGMPNNRFLAERTGGTYSTLKVQPAELEDSGVYFCASSQAGGYGYTFGSGTRLTVV.

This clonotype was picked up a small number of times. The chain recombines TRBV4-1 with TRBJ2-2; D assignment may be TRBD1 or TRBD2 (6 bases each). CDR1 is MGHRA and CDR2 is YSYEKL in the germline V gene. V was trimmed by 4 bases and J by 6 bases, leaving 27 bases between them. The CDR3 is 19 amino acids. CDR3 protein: CASSPSGASGRSGAGELFF. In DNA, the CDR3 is TGCGCCAGCAGCCCCTCGGGGGCTAGTGGGAGGTCGGGGGCCGGGGAGCTGTTTTTT.

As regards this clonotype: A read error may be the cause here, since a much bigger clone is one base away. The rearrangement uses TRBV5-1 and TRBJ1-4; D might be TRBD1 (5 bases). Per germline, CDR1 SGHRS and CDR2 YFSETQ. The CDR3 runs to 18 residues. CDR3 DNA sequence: TGCGCCAGCAGCTTGGGATTGGGGCTCCGGGACTCGAATGGAAAACTGTTTTTT. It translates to CASSLGLGLRDSNGKLFF.